The 29 T cell receptor beta chains presented below share a single source sample, sequenced in a study of PD-L1 blockade in urothelial cancer. Assay: immunoSEQ multiplex PCR; the TCRdb copy retains only in-frame clones and omits some. The sample holds approximately 44,000 clones, roughly nine tenths seen once. Stated time point: peripheral blood 6 weeks after treatment start. This sample comprised PBMCs, obtained around atezolizumab (anti-PD-L1) treatment. Receptors originate from a man aged 70 or older with urothelial cancer.

The chain links TRBV5-1 to TRBJ1-2; TRBD1 might be the D (6 bases). Per the germline V gene, CDR1 is SGHRS and CDR2 is YFSETQ. V dropped 1 base and J dropped 3 bases, with 10 bases sitting between them. This CDR3 has 14 amino acids. The CDR3 DNA follows: TGCGCCAGCAGCTTGAAGGGGGAGTACTATGGCTACACCTTC. Encoded protein: CASSLKGEYYGYTF.

The V gene is TRBV10-3, the J gene TRBJ2-1; TRBD2 agrees at 8 bases. The CDR3 runs to 13 residues. The V gene end was trimmed by 10 bases and the J gene end by 9 bases; junction bases not matched to a gene: 11. CDR1 and CDR2 from the germline V gene are ENHRY and SYGVKD. CDR3 nucleotides: TGTGCCACGACAGTCGGGAGCGGGAGTGAGCAGTTCTTC. It yields the protein CATTVGSGSEQFF.

The chain joins TRBV9 to TRBJ2-7; D is perhaps TRBD2 (5 bases). The V end was cut by 7 bases, the J end by 6 bases, with 17 bases between. Looked up from germline, CDR1 is SGDLS and CDR2 is YYNGEE. CDR3 size: 13 residues. This CDR3 reads CASGREPLSEQYF. The CDR3 DNA sequence: TGTGCCAGCGGTAGGGAGCCCCTTAGCGAGCAGTACTTC.

This clone was found a few times. The CDR3: CASSSGTRLYEQFF. CDR3 nucleotide sequence: TGTGCCAGCAGCTCCGGGACTAGACTCTATGAGCAGTTCTTC. The rearrangement joins TRBV5-6 to TRBJ2-1; the match to TRBD2 covers 8 bases. The CDR3 is made up of 14 amino acids. Trimming removed 3 bases from V and 8 bases from J; junction bases left unmatched: 7. The germline V gene has CDR1 SGHDT and CDR2 YYEEEE.

In its sample, this clone was seen once. V usage is TRBV6-5 and J usage is TRBJ1-2, with D uncertain. Germline assignment: CDR1 MNHEY and CDR2 SVGAGI. The germline V and J ends were trimmed by 3 bases and 8 bases, with 19 bases remaining between them. The CDR3 has 15 residues. DNA for the CDR3: TGTGCCAGCAGTTATTATACCGGGAGCCCGGAGGGCTACACCTTC. This sequence encodes CASSYYTGSPEGYTF.

The genes are TRBV6-5 and TRBJ1-2; weak D call: TRBD1 (6 bases). V was clipped by 2 bases and J by 4 bases, with 14 bases between them. Per germline, CDR1 MNHEY and CDR2 SVGAGI. This CDR3 is 15 amino acids long. CDR3 region: CASSYPGTGIYGYTF. The CDR3 coding sequence is TGTGCCAGCAGTTACCCGGGAACAGGGATCTATGGCTACACCTTC.

Written as DNA, the CDR3 is TGTGCCAGCCCCCCTAGCGGGAGCGGTGGGGAGACCCAGTACTTC. Translated: CASPPSGSGGETQYF. This rearrangement joins TRBV28 to TRBJ2-5, with 10 bases matching TRBD2. J was trimmed by 5 bases and V by 8 bases; bases with no gene match: 11. The germline V gene encodes CDR1 MDHEN and CDR2 SYDVKM. The CDR3 extends over 15 amino acids.

This sequence joins TRBV6-5 and TRBJ1-2; D unclear. The V end lost 6 bases, the J end lost 4 bases, and 9 bases lay between the germline ends. Germline V gives CDR1 MNHEY, CDR2 SVGAGI. The CDR3 is 12 residues long. As DNA, the CDR3 is TGTGCCAGCAGGGACTCAATCTATGGCTACACCTTC. Its protein product is CASRDSIYGYTF.

V is TRBV15 and J is TRBJ1-3; the D is unclear. Trimming stripped 0 bases from V and 3 bases from J, with 12 bases between. This CDR3 has 16 residues. CDR1 is LNHNV and CDR2 is YYDKDF in the germline V gene (reference sequence). The CDR3: CATSRDPVDFGNTIYF. The CDR3 DNA reads as TGTGCCACCAGCAGAGATCCTGTAGACTTTGGAAACACCATATATTTT.

This chain links TRBV28 with TRBJ2-3, with 8 bases fitting TRBD2. Losses at the gene ends were 5 bases for V and 4 bases for J; bases not matched to a gene: 11. CDR1 and CDR2 from the germline V gene are MDHEN and SYDVKM. The length of the CDR3 is 16 residues. CDR3 amino acids: CASSPRAGEVPDTQYF. The CDR3 nucleotides are TGTGCCAGCAGTCCGAGAGCGGGAGAAGTTCCAGATACGCAGTATTTT. Supplemented by reference TRBV28 and TRBJ2-3, the full variable domain reads DVKVTQSSRYLVKRTGEKVFLECVQDMDHENMFWYRQDPGLGLRLIYFSYDVKMKEKGDIPEGYSVSREKKERFSLILESASTNQTSMYLCASSPRAGEVPDTQYFGPGTRLTVL.

CDR3 region: CASSGPGTGVQETQYF. CDR3 bases: TGCGCCAGCAGCGGCCCAGGGACAGGGGTCCAAGAGACCCAGTACTTC. This chain joins TRBV5-1 and TRBJ2-5; 10 bases are a match to TRBD1. The CDR3 totals 16 residues. J gave up 1 base and V 4 bases, and 7 bases lay outside the gene matches. Germline CDR1 reads SGHRS; CDR2 reads YFSETQ.

The CDR3 spells CASSLTGGTGELFF. In nucleotides, the CDR3 is TGCGCCAGCAGCTTGACAGGGGGCACCGGGGAGCTGTTTTTT. The chain joins TRBV5-1 to TRBJ2-2; 8 nucleotides agree with TRBD1. The CDR3 is made up of 14 amino acids. Germline V gene sequence: CDR1 SGHRS, CDR2 YFSETQ. V lost 1 base and J lost 4; bases outside the gene matches: 0.

The chain carries TRBV2 and TRBJ2-7, with 9 bases aligning to TRBD1. V lost 2 bases to trimming and J lost 6 bases; unmatched junction nucleotides: 5. The CDR3 extends over 14 amino acids. Germline assignment: CDR1 SNHLY and CDR2 FYNNEI. Here the CDR3 reads CASSERTGAAEQYF. CDR3 in DNA: TGTGCCAGCAGTGAACGGACAGGGGCGGCCGAGCAGTACTTC.

The chain combines TRBV6-6 with TRBJ2-7; 8 bases are a match to TRBD1. CDR1 and CDR2 from the germline V gene are MNHNY and SVGAGI (reference sequence). The CDR3 has 14 amino acids. The junction had 3 bases not matched to a gene; V was cut back by 5 bases and J by 0 bases. CDR3 amino acids: CASSDRGGSYEQYF. The CDR3 bases are TGTGCCAGCAGTGACAGGGGTGGCTCCTACGAGCAGTACTTC.

This clone was seen once. This rearrangement joins TRBV7-3 to TRBJ2-7; perhaps TRBD2 as D (5 bases). The CDR3 loop spans 14 amino acids. The germline CDR1 and CDR2 sequences are SGHTA and FQGTGA. V shed 4 bases and J shed 5 bases, with 15 bases lying between them. CDR3 loop: CASSSGMPPNEQYF. The CDR3 bases are TGTGCCAGCAGCTCCGGGATGCCACCTAACGAGCAGTACTTC.

This chain links TRBV27 with TRBJ2-7, with 7 bases aligning to TRBD2. CDR3 size: 13 residues. V trimming: 3 bases; J trimming: 6 bases; junction bases outside the gene matches: 5. CDR1 and CDR2 (germline): MNHEY, SMNVEV (reference sequence). CDR3 amino acids: CASSFGEGLEQYF. The CDR3 DNA follows: TGTGCCAGCAGTTTCGGGGAGGGGCTCGAGCAGTACTTC.

The chain's CDR3 is CASSEYGRGTDTQYF. The CDR3 coding sequence is TGTGCCAGCAGTGAATATGGCAGGGGGACAGATACGCAGTATTTT. The V call is TRBV6-1, the J call TRBJ2-3; TRBD1 agrees at 7 bases. J was trimmed by 3 bases and V by 2 bases; bases with no gene match: 5. The CDR3 is 15 amino acids. The V gene's germline CDR1 is MNHNS and CDR2 SASEGT.

The V gene is TRBV5-6, the J gene TRBJ2-7, with a tentative D call TRBD2 (6 bases). Looked up from germline, CDR1 is SGHDT and CDR2 is YYEEEE. The CDR3 has 14 amino acids. Trimming took 4 bases from V and 3 from J, leaving 14 bases between them. CDR3 protein: CASSGRLGGYEQYF. The CDR3 bases are TGTGCCAGCAGCGGACGCTTGGGGGGCTACGAGCAGTACTTC.

The chain combines TRBV4-1 with TRBJ1-1; 7 bases agree with TRBD1. Germline CDR1 is MGHRA and CDR2 is YSYEKL. V shed 5 bases and J 3 bases; nucleotides not matched to a gene: 3. The CDR3 extends over 13 amino acids. The CDR3 here is CASSYDRDTEAFF. CDR3 nucleotide sequence: TGCGCCAGCAGCTATGACAGGGACACTGAAGCTTTCTTT.

The chain uses TRBV2 and TRBJ2-1; 9 bases map to TRBD1. The CDR3 runs to 15 residues. The germline V gene has CDR1 SNHLY and CDR2 FYNNEI. The V segment lost 1 base and the J segment 7 bases; nucleotides outside the gene matches: 5. The CDR3 loop is CASSEGDRARNEQFF. The DNA of the CDR3 is TGTGCCAGCAGTGAAGGGGACAGGGCGAGGAATGAGCAGTTCTTC.

A single count supports this clone. The genes are TRBV6-1 and TRBJ1-3; 8 bases line up with TRBD1. Germline lookup yields CDR1 MNHNS and CDR2 SASEGT. The CDR3 runs to 15 residues. The V and J ends lost 5 bases and 3 bases, in that order; junction bases with no gene match: 6. The CDR3: CASSLDRAIGNTIYF. In DNA, the CDR3 is TGTGCCAGCAGTCTGGACAGGGCGATTGGAAACACCATATATTTT.

The CDR3 DNA reads as TGCGCCAGCAGCCAAGTGTCCAGGGGTGGTGGGTACGAGCAGTACTTC. Translation gives CASSQVSRGGGYEQYF. The chain is built from TRBV4-1 and TRBJ2-7; D is perhaps TRBD1 (6 bases). Germline V lookup: CDR1 MGHRA, CDR2 YSYEKL. The CDR3 loop spans 16 amino acids. V was trimmed by 1 base and J by 4 bases, leaving 17 bases between them.

This clone was seen only once. The rearrangement links TRBV5-6 to TRBJ2-3; a weak D match, TRBD2 (6 bases). This CDR3 is 15 amino acids long. Germline V CDR1 and CDR2: SGHDT, YYEEEE. V lost 0 bases to trimming and J lost 2 bases, with 10 bases between them. In DNA form, the CDR3 reads TGTGCCAGCAGCTTGGCCGGGAGAAACACAGATACGCAGTATTTT. Protein product: CASSLAGRNTDTQYF. Full variable domain (remainder filled in from reference TRBV5-6 and TRBJ2-3): DAGVTQSPTHLIKTRGQQVTLRCSPKSGHDTVSWYQQALGQGPQFIFQYYEEEERQRGNFPDRFSGHQFPNYSSELNVNALLLGDSALYLCASSLAGRNTDTQYFGPGTRLTVL.

The count of this clone is one. The chain uses TRBV7-3 and TRBJ2-1; 8 bases agree with TRBD2. The CDR3 spans 15 residues. V dropped 3 bases and J dropped 7; count of bases not matched to a gene: 8. The V gene's germline CDR1 is SGHTA and CDR2 FQGTGA. CDR3 DNA sequence: TGTGCCAGCAGCTTGGGAGCGGGAGTGGTGAATGAGCAGTTCTTC. It codes for CASSLGAGVVNEQFF. Full variable domain (remainder filled in from reference TRBV7-3 and TRBJ2-1): GAGVSQTPSNKVTEKGKYVELRCDPISGHTALYWYRQSLGQGPEFLIYFQGTGAADDSGLPNDRFFAVRPEGSVSTLKIQRTERGDSAVYLCASSLGAGVVNEQFFGPGTRLTVL.

The V call is TRBV6-6, the J call TRBJ2-5, with D perhaps TRBD1 (6 bases). Germline CDR1 is MNHNY and CDR2 is SVGAGI (reference sequence). Trimming took off 3 bases at V and 2 bases at J, with 13 bases between the two ends. This CDR3 comprises 15 residues. CDR3 sequence reads: CASSYGRGKQETQYF. The DNA of the CDR3 is TGTGCCAGCAGTTATGGCAGGGGCAAACAAGAGACCCAGTACTTC.

V usage is TRBV9 and J usage is TRBJ2-7, with TRBD1 matching 7 bases. J gave up 3 bases and V 7 bases, and 13 bases lay outside the gene matches. The CDR3 has 15 amino acids. Germline CDR1 is SGDLS and CDR2 is YYNGEE. The DNA for the CDR3 is TGTGCCAGCTCCCAGGGGACAGTAGGAATCTACGAGCAGTACTTC. This gives the protein CASSQGTVGIYEQYF.

The rearrangement uses TRBV15 and TRBJ1-1; D not resolved. Germline values: CDR1 LNHNV, CDR2 YYDKDF (reference sequence). The CDR3 sequence is 15 residues long. Trimming pared 0 bases from V and 0 bases from J, leaving 8 bases between. The CDR3 loop reads CATSRDSSVNTEAFF. In nucleotides, the CDR3 is TGTGCCACCAGCAGAGATAGCAGCGTGAACACTGAAGCTTTCTTT.

This CDR3 is CASSSLYNEQFF. The CDR3 coding sequence is TGTGCCAGCAGTTCTCTCTACAATGAGCAGTTCTTC. The chain couples TRBV6-5 to TRBJ2-1; D is ambiguous. The V end lost 4 bases, the J end lost 3 bases, and 4 bases lay between the germline ends. CDR1 and CDR2 (germline): MNHEY, SVGAGI. The CDR3 is 12 residues long.

This chain joins TRBV5-1 and TRBJ2-7; 9 bases are shared with TRBD2. This CDR3 is built from 15 residues. Looked up from germline, CDR1 is SGHRS and CDR2 is YFSETQ. The ends lost 0 bases at V and 7 bases at J; junction bases unmatched: 8. In DNA form, the CDR3 reads TGCGCCAGCAGCTTGGCAGTCGCCGCGGGGGGGGAGCAGTACTTC. It translates to CASSLAVAAGGEQYF.